The source of this TCR beta chain is a study of beta chain features in type 1 diabetes. As every portion of the isolated RNA was reverse transcribed, the sequencing read expressed TCRB transcripts. Read counts averaged around 3.6 million for samples of naive, central memory and regulatory T cells. Here immunoSEQ multiplex PCR was the method, and the copy in TCRdb shows in-frame clones only, minus some. The sample consists of hundreds of thousands of clones, roughly a sixth of them appearing once. The junction had 7 bases not matched to a gene; V was cut back by 6 bases and J by 1 base. The length of the CDR3 is 18 residues. The germline V gene has CDR1 SGHTA and CDR2 FQGNSA. About this clone: No antigen is known for it.

Study-wide points: Junctions at VDJ sites from type 1 diabetes patients had fewer insertions and more deletions. Highly expressing activated T cells could be over-counted with a cDNA template. In the patient group, naive, central memory and Treg TCRB repertoires seemed more alike than in the healthy donor group.

The chain carries TRBV7-2 and TRBJ2-1; 15 nucleotides line up with TRBD2. The source is a woman in her late teens or twenties in good health. Sequenced input: naive CD4+ T cells from blood. CDR3 DNA sequence: TGTGCCAGCAGAGGACTAGCGGGAGGGGGTAGGTCCTACAATGAGCAGTTCTTC. It is translated as CASRGLAGGGRSYNEQFF.